These 9 T cell receptor beta chains came from one sample sequenced in a study of T cells after yellow fever vaccination. TCRdb called the 5' RACE reads again in MiXCR, with one record for every CDR3 protein. This sample has 300,000 to 350,000 distinct CDR3 sequences, with roughly 4.3% found just once. The sample here was PBMCs, taken 15 days after the yellow fever booster vaccination. Receptor source: a man between 18 and 35 years old who received the YFV17D yellow fever vaccine.

This clonotype was recorded many times. V gene TRBV11-2 combines with J gene TRBJ2-5; maybe TRBD1 (6 bases). Deletions cut 5 bases from V and 1 base from J, with 14 bases between. The germline gives CDR1 SGHAT, CDR2 FQNNGV. CDR3 size: 15 residues. The CDR3 coding sequence is TGTGCCAGCAGCCGCCTGGGGGCTGCCCAAGAGACCCAGTACTTC. This gives the protein CASSRLGAAQETQYF.

This clonotype was seen many times. The CDR3 DNA follows: TGCGCCAGCAGCCCACCCTCGACCAGGGGCGAGGGTCAGCCCCAGCATTTT. Translated: CASSPPSTRGEGQPQHF. The chain joins TRBV4-1 to TRBJ1-5, with D maybe TRBD1 (6 bases). V dropped 4 bases and J dropped 6 bases, with 22 bases sitting between them. Germline-derived CDR1 and CDR2 are MGHRA and YSYEKL. This CDR3 contains 17 residues.

The sample holds a few counts of this clonotype. The J gene is TRBJ1-3, the V gene TRBV30; D remains unclear. The germline V gene encodes CDR1 GTSNPN and CDR2 SVGIG (reference sequence). With 5 bases removed from V and 4 bases from J, the gap between germline ends came to 12 bases. This CDR3 contains 13 residues. The CDR3 sequence: CAWGVGDGNTIYF. In nucleotides, the CDR3 is TGTGCCTGGGGCGTGGGAGACGGAAACACCATATATTTT.

This clonotype was observed many times. This rearrangement joins TRBV7-9 to TRBJ2-7; D gene uncertain. Germline CDR1 and CDR2: SEHNR and FQNEAQ (reference sequence). This CDR3 comprises 14 residues. V lost 2 bases and J lost 0, with 8 bases in between. The CDR3 coding sequence is TGTGCCAGCAGCTTACAGAGTAGCTCCTACGAGCAGTACTTC. Translation gives CASSLQSSSYEQYF.

This clonotype was observed at least ten times. This chain links TRBV12-3 or TRBV12-4 with TRBJ1-5; TRBD1 matches at 8 bases. The V segment lost 8 bases and the J segment 3 bases; nucleotides outside the gene matches: 9. The length of the CDR3 is 15 residues. The CDR3 protein is CASREDRVDNQPQHF. The CDR3 DNA reads as TGTGCCAGCCGGGAGGACAGGGTGGACAATCAGCCCCAGCATTTT.

This clonotype has a count of ten or more. CDR3 in DNA: TGTGCCAGCAGCCTTCGACCCAAAAACACACCCGGCGGTGAAAAACTGTTTTTT. Its translation: CASSLRPKNTPGGEKLFF. The rearrangement joins TRBV7-8 to TRBJ1-4; D not certain. The germline V gene encodes CDR1 SGHVS and CDR2 FQNEAQ. The CDR3 loop spans 18 amino acids. V dropped 5 bases and J dropped 7 bases, with 26 bases sitting between them.

This clonotype was counted between two and nine times. This chain joins TRBV7-6 and TRBJ2-3; unclear D gene. There are 16 residues in the CDR3. The ends were cut back, 1 base at V and 0 bases at J, with 11 bases in the middle. Germline V gene lookup returns CDR1 SGHVS and CDR2 FNYEAQ. In DNA form, the CDR3 reads TGTGCCAGCAGCTTAGTTGGAACGGCTAGCACAGATACGCAGTATTTT. Amino acids: CASSLVGTASTDTQYF.

At least ten counts were recorded for this clonotype. The rearrangement links TRBV10-3 to TRBJ2-3, with D perhaps TRBD1 (5 bases). The germline V gene has CDR1 ENHRY and CDR2 SYGVKD. The CDR3 contains 14 residues. With 0 bases removed from V and 3 bases from J, the gap between germline ends came to 7 bases. The CDR3 loop reads CAISESSGTDTQYF. CDR3 coding DNA: TGTGCCATCAGTGAGTCATCAGGGACAGATACGCAGTATTTT.

This clonotype was observed a handful of times. J is TRBJ2-3 and V is TRBV6-2 or TRBV6-3, with D possibly being TRBD1 (6 bases). This CDR3 has 15 amino acids. Per germline, CDR1 MNHEY and CDR2 SVGEGT. V gave up 0 bases and J gave up 5 bases, with 12 bases separating them. CDR3 protein: CASSYSMGARDTQYF. The CDR3 region has the DNA TGTGCCAGCAGTTACTCTATGGGGGCCAGAGATACGCAGTATTTT.